Included here is one TCR beta chain sequence, with context. The sample originates from a study of somatic mutations in cytotoxic T cells in rheumatoid arthritis. Study-wide context: Blood samples of roughly 33 ml were drawn from patients (in EDTA) right after diagnosis and before any treatment.

The CDR3 runs to 16 residues. V lost 1 base to trimming and J lost 6 bases; unmatched junction nucleotides: 7. CDR1 is SQVTM, CDR2 ANQGSEA, per germline. Some clones are missing from TCRdb's copy, which holds only in-frame ones; the method was immunoSEQ multiplex PCR. The repertoire holds some 14,000 clones, over 60% seen once, with 11% to 15% in the top ten. Positive magnetic bead selection, which isolated the CD4+ and CD8+ cells, was followed by a flow cytometry check of purity. The sequence was collected from an adult with rheumatoid arthritis. The V gene is TRBV29-1, the J gene TRBJ2-1; 12 bases align to TRBD2. Source material: CD8+ T cells sorted from blood. Here the CDR3 reads CSVEGSSGGALNEQFF. The DNA of the CDR3 is TGCAGCGTTGAAGGTTCTAGCGGGGGGGCTCTCAATGAGCAGTTCTTC.